This T cell receptor (beta chain) is drawn from a study of cytomegalovirus exposure and HLA in healthy donors. Study-level findings and limits: Equally common other TCR beta chains were less clonally expanded than HLA-associated ones, a later analysis found.

A note on this clone: Its antigen is still unknown.

The ends lost 10 bases at V and 5 bases at J; junction bases unmatched: 7. Looked up from germline, CDR1 is ENHRY and CDR2 is SYGVKD. CDR3 length: 14 residues. 13 Jbeta primers and 60 Vbeta primers were used for the PCR. Sequencing was performed with immunoSEQ multiplex PCR; in TCRdb, only in-frame clones are kept and a portion is missing. The sample yields about 140,000 clones, 75% seen once. The TCR originated in a man aged 35 to 55 in good health and CMV-seronegative. Source material: PBMCs. This chain uses TRBV10-3 with TRBJ1-6, with TRBD1 matching 8 bases. The DNA for the CDR3 is TGTGCCACTGCCTCGGACAGGGATAATTCACCCCTCCACTTT. Translated, it gives CATASDRDNSPLHF.